This T cell receptor (beta chain) emerged from a study of siplizumab effects on memory and regulatory T cells. Study results and limitations: Poor capture below about 10^-5 frequency left most alloreactive clones unmapped to unstimulated subsets.

V lost 7 bases and J lost 2, with 15 bases in between. Germline lookup yields CDR1 MDHEN and CDR2 SYDVKM. This CDR3 spans 14 amino acids. The table came from immunoSEQ multiplex PCR; TCRdb's copy has only in-frame clones and leaves some out. The repertoire consists of about 100,000 clones, with just over 90% occurring once and the leading ten covering about 0.7%. This clone appeared a single time. Its cognate antigen is unknown. This rearrangement joins TRBV28 to TRBJ2-7; maybe TRBD1 (5 bases). The sequenced material came from Tregs sorted from blood. This TCR was recovered from a human donor in good health. The CDR3 is CASTPAGFTYEQYF. DNA for the CDR3: TGTGCCAGCACCCCGGCAGGGTTTACCTACGAGCAGTACTTC.